These T cell receptor beta chains were read from a single sample in a study of spatial heterogeneity in lung cancer. Via MiXCR, TCRdb re-called the 5' RACE reads, giving one row per CDR3 protein. Among 40,000 to 45,000 distinct CDR3 sequences, roughly an eighth were seen once, and the ten largest hold 50% to 65%. Material: PBMCs, obtained at surgery. Source of these receptors: a male donor with early-stage non-small cell lung cancer. CDR3s include the opening cysteine and the closing phenylalanine or tryptophan. A D gene is named only where the DNA matches it firmly. Only some rows state a clone size, as once, few, many or a class for expanded clones.

abundance: -
j_gene: TRBJ2-5
d_gene: TRBD1
v_gene: TRBV4-2
CDR3aa: CASSPTGNGETQYF
CDR3nt: TGTGCCAGCAGCCCGACAGGGAACGGAGAGACCCAGTACTTC

abundance: many
j_gene: TRBJ2-7
d_gene: TRBD1
v_gene: TRBV5-1
CDR3aa: CASSWDRESHEQYF
CDR3nt: TGCGCCAGCAGCTGGGACAGGGAATCCCACGAGCAGTACTTC

abundance: few
j_gene: TRBJ1-6
d_gene: -
v_gene: TRBV9
CDR3aa: CASSVRSYNSPLHF
CDR3nt: TGTGCCAGCAGCGTACGGTCCTATAATTCACCCCTCCACTTT

abundance: -
j_gene: TRBJ2-1
d_gene: TRBD1
v_gene: TRBV12-3/TRBV12-4
CDR3aa: CASSFGTGGYNEQFF
CDR3nt: TGTGCCAGCAGTTTTGGGACAGGGGGCTACAATGAGCAGTTCTTC

abundance: few
j_gene: TRBJ2-1
d_gene: -
v_gene: TRBV5-4
CDR3aa: CASSLGAGRNNEQFF
CDR3nt: TGTGCCAGCAGCTTGGGGGCAGGGCGGAACAATGAGCAGTTCTTC

abundance: many
j_gene: TRBJ1-1
d_gene: -
v_gene: TRBV4-3
CDR3aa: CASSLDSRNTEAFF
CDR3nt: TGCGCCAGCAGCCTCGACAGCCGGAACACTGAAGCTTTCTTT

abundance: many
j_gene: TRBJ2-5
d_gene: -
v_gene: TRBV5-1
CDR3aa: CASRPQGAQETQYF
CDR3nt: TGCGCCAGCCGTCCGCAGGGCGCCCAAGAGACCCAGTACTTC

abundance: few
j_gene: TRBJ2-1
d_gene: -
v_gene: TRBV27
CDR3aa: CASSSLPSGRFLPFF
CDR3nt: TGTGCCAGCAGTTCCCTCCCCTCCGGAAGGTTCCTTCCTTTCTTC

abundance: many
j_gene: TRBJ1-6
d_gene: TRBD1
v_gene: TRBV20-1
CDR3aa: CSARLGQTYSYNSPLHF
CDR3nt: TGCAGTGCTAGATTGGGACAGACCTACTCCTATAATTCACCCCTCCACTTT

abundance: many
j_gene: TRBJ1-5
d_gene: -
v_gene: TRBV5-6
CDR3aa: CASSLTAVNQPQHF
CDR3nt: TGTGCCAGCAGCTTGACGGCAGTTAATCAGCCCCAGCATTTT

abundance: -
j_gene: TRBJ1-5
d_gene: -
v_gene: TRBV12-3/TRBV12-4
CDR3aa: CASSRSDQPQHF
CDR3nt: TGTGCCAGCAGTAGGAGTGATCAGCCCCAGCATTTT

abundance: few
j_gene: TRBJ1-6
d_gene: -
v_gene: TRBV5-1
CDR3aa: CASSLLPGTGNSPLHF
CDR3nt: TGCGCCAGCAGCCTATTACCCGGGACTGGTAATTCACCCCTCCACTTT

abundance: -
j_gene: TRBJ1-1
d_gene: -
v_gene: TRBV20-1
CDR3aa: CSARPDHTEAFF
CDR3nt: TGCAGTGCTAGGCCCGACCACACTGAAGCTTTCTTT

abundance: many
j_gene: TRBJ2-5
d_gene: -
v_gene: TRBV9
CDR3aa: CASSVAGTGQETQYF
CDR3nt: TGTGCCAGCAGCGTCGCCGGGACTGGGCAAGAGACCCAGTACTTC

abundance: many
j_gene: TRBJ2-7
d_gene: -
v_gene: TRBV7-9
CDR3aa: CASSFEGGRDEQYF
CDR3nt: TGTGCCAGCAGCTTCGAGGGAGGAAGGGACGAGCAGTACTTC

abundance: many
j_gene: TRBJ2-1
d_gene: -
v_gene: TRBV9
CDR3aa: CASSVQGNPNEQFF
CDR3nt: TGTGCCAGCAGCGTACAGGGGAACCCCAATGAGCAGTTCTTC

abundance: many
j_gene: TRBJ2-7
d_gene: TRBD2
v_gene: TRBV14
CDR3aa: CASSQSGLAVEQYF
CDR3nt: TGTGCCAGCAGCCAATCGGGACTAGCTGTCGAGCAGTACTTC

abundance: few
j_gene: TRBJ2-7
d_gene: -
v_gene: TRBV9
CDR3aa: CASSPQGGPNEQYF
CDR3nt: TGTGCCAGCAGCCCCCAGGGGGGACCCAACGAGCAGTACTTC

abundance: -
j_gene: TRBJ2-7
d_gene: -
v_gene: TRBV7-2
CDR3aa: CASSLVWLSYEQYF
CDR3nt: TGTGCCAGCAGCTTAGTCTGGCTCTCCTACGAGCAGTACTTC

abundance: many
j_gene: TRBJ1-5
d_gene: -
v_gene: TRBV5-4
CDR3aa: CASSIQGFGQPQHF
CDR3nt: TGTGCCAGCAGTATACAGGGTTTCGGTCAGCCCCAGCATTTT

abundance: many
j_gene: TRBJ2-5
d_gene: -
v_gene: TRBV28
CDR3aa: CASSLLQETQYF
CDR3nt: TGTGCCAGCAGTTTACTCCAAGAGACCCAGTACTTC

abundance: -
j_gene: TRBJ2-1
d_gene: TRBD1
v_gene: TRBV5-4
CDR3aa: CASSRDRNNEQFF
CDR3nt: TGTGCCAGCAGCCGGGACAGGAACAATGAGCAGTTCTTC

abundance: -
j_gene: TRBJ2-5
d_gene: -
v_gene: TRBV27
CDR3aa: CASSWASSQETQYF
CDR3nt: TGTGCCAGCAGCTGGGCTAGCAGTCAAGAGACCCAGTACTTC

abundance: -
j_gene: TRBJ1-1
d_gene: -
v_gene: TRBV7-2
CDR3aa: CASSLVFSIGGYFWAFF
CDR3nt: TGTGCCAGCAGCTTAGTCTTCAGTATCGGGGGCTATTTCTGGGCTTTCTTT

abundance: many
j_gene: TRBJ2-4
d_gene: -
v_gene: TRBV7-6
CDR3aa: CASSFLWDGKNIQYF
CDR3nt: TGTGCCAGCAGCTTTTTATGGGACGGGAAAAACATTCAGTACTTC

abundance: many
j_gene: TRBJ1-6
d_gene: -
v_gene: TRBV7-3
CDR3aa: CASSPGHNSPLHF
CDR3nt: TGTGCCAGCAGCCCCGGACATAATTCACCCCTCCACTTT